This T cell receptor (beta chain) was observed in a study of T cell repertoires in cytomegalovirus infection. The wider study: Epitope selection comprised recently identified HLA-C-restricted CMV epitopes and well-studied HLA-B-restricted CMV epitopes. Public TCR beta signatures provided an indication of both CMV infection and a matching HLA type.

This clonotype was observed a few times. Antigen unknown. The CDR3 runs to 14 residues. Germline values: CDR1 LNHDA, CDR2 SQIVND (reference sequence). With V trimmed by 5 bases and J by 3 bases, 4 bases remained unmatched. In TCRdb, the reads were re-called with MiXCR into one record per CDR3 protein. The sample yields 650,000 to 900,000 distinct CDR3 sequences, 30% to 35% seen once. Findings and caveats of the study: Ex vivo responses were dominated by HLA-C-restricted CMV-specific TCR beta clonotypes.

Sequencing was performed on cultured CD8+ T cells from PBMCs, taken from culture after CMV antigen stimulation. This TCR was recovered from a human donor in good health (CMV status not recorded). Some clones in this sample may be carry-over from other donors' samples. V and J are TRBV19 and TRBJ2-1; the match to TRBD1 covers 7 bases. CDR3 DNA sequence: TGTGCCAGTAGTGTGGGGACAGACTACAATGAGCAGTTCTTC. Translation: CASSVGTDYNEQFF.